A selection of T cell receptor beta chains follows, all from one sample in a study of cytomegalovirus exposure and HLA in healthy donors. Profiling relied on immunoSEQ multiplex PCR, and the TCRdb table lists in-frame clones only, not all of them. The sample has just over 150,000 clones, almost 80% seen once. The sample consisted of PBMCs. The receptors were gathered from a woman aged 50 to 60 in good health and CMV-seropositive. CDR3s include the opening cysteine and the closing phenylalanine or tryptophan. Each record gives: J gene, V gene, D gene, clone size, CDR3 protein, CDR3 DNA. A D gene is named only where the DNA matches it firmly. Clone size, where shown, is once, few, many, or a class for clones that have expanded.

TRBJ1-5 | TRBV20-1 | - | few | CSASPSEPQHF | TGCAGTGCTAGTCCGTCGGAGCCCCAGCATTTT
TRBJ2-2 | TRBV19 | TRBD1 | - | CASSPLRTGASNTGELFF | TGTGCCAGTAGCCCCCTTAGGACAGGGGCGTCGAACACCGGGGAGCTGTTTTTT
TRBJ2-5 | TRBV25-1 | - | - | CASSVTDLGTQYF | TGTGCCAGCAGTGTCACAGATCTCGGGACCCAGTACTTC
TRBJ1-1 | TRBV2 | - | - | CASTLGGAGVNTEAFF | TGTGCCAGCACCCTTGGGGGGGCTGGGGTGAACACTGAAGCTTTCTTT
TRBJ2-3 | TRBV4-3 | - | - | CASSQEPGDTQYF | TGCGCCAGCAGCCAAGAACCCGGAGATACGCAGTATTTT
TRBJ2-7 | TRBV10-3 | - | - | CAISEGPASSYEQYF | TGTGCCATCAGTGAGGGGCCGGCCAGCTCCTACGAGCAGTACTTC
TRBJ1-2 | TRBV19 | TRBD1 | - | CASSIGGGRSYGYTF | TGTGCCAGTAGTATTGGAGGGGGCAGGAGCTATGGCTACACCTTC
TRBJ2-3 | TRBV29-1 | TRBD2 | - | CSVGEAGTTDTQYF | TGCAGCGTTGGGGAAGCGGGGACCACAGATACGCAGTATTTT
TRBJ1-1 | TRBV2 | - | - | CASSAEIGPGAFF | TGTGCCAGCAGTGCAGAAATCGGTCCAGGGGCTTTCTTT
TRBJ1-1 | TRBV6-6 | - | once | CASSYSRGNTEAFF | TGTGCCAGCAGTTACTCGAGAGGGAACACTGAAGCTTTCTTT
TRBJ2-6 | TRBV28 | - | once | CASSFGAAGANVLTF | TGTGCCAGCAGTTTTGGGGCGGCTGGGGCCAACGTCCTGACTTTC
TRBJ1-2 | TRBV30 | - | - | CAWILAGMDYGYTF | TGTGCCTGGATTTTGGCAGGCATGGACTATGGCTACACCTTC
TRBJ2-7 | TRBV7-2 | TRBD1 | - | CASSLKTGIAYEQYF | TGTGCCAGCAGCTTAAAGACAGGGATCGCCTACGAGCAGTACTTC
TRBJ2-7 | TRBV4-2 | - | - | CASSHGGSYEQYF | TGTGCCAGCAGCCATGGAGGCTCCTACGAGCAGTACTTC
TRBJ2-7 | TRBV5-1 | TRBD1 | - | CASSLVGQGNEQYF | TGCGCCAGCAGCTTGGTAGGACAGGGGAACGAGCAGTACTTC
TRBJ1-6 | TRBV6-1 | - | - | CASSEASGIQGRHSPLHF | TGTGCCAGCAGTGAAGCGTCCGGGATACAGGGTAGGCATTCACCCCTCCACTTT
TRBJ1-3 | TRBV6-6 | TRBD1 | - | CASSSPDRALGNTIYF | TGTGCCAGCAGTTCCCCTGACAGGGCCCTAGGAAACACCATATATTTT
TRBJ2-7 | TRBV10-3 | TRBD1 | once | CAISGRQGAYEQYF | TGTGCCATCAGTGGACGACAGGGTGCCTACGAGCAGTACTTC
TRBJ2-1 | TRBV29-1 | - | few | CSVEDQRIEQFF | TGCAGCGTTGAAGATCAGCGGATTGAGCAGTTCTTC
TRBJ2-5 | TRBV25-1 | TRBD2 | - | CASSIAGGRETQYF | TGTGCCAGCAGTATTGCGGGGGGCCGGGAGACCCAGTACTTC
TRBJ2-2 | TRBV15 | - | few | CATSRDRQDFNTGELFF | TGTGCCACCAGCAGAGATCGCCAGGACTTTAACACCGGGGAGCTGTTTTTT
TRBJ2-7 | TRBV28 | - | - | CASSSLPGLQQYF | TGTGCCAGCAGTTCCCTACCAGGGTTACAGCAGTACTTC
TRBJ1-1 | TRBV11-2 | - | - | CASSLNRVNTEAFF | TGTGCCAGCAGCTTAAACAGGGTGAACACTGAAGCTTTCTTT